The 10 T cell receptor beta chains in this list originate from one sample, sequenced in a study of CD8 T cells in ankylosing spondylitis (TCRdb year 2017). Preparation of the library involved 5' RACE. The sequencer listed for this sample is Illumina HiSeq 2500. The public reads were reanalyzed by TCRdb: fastp trimming at Q25, MiXCR alignment, in-frame beta chains only. Entries that share a CDR3 protein sequence are merged under the most common genes and DNA. The table for this sample lists roughly 230,000 distinct CDR3 sequences; roughly a tenth of them were counted only once. Less than 3% of the sample belongs to the ten largest clones. Specimen: blood, either unsorted or a sorted T cell fraction (not recorded which). Receptors originate from a male donor with ankylosing spondylitis or in good health (not recorded which).

This clonotype was observed many times. The chain joins TRBV12-5 to TRBJ2-1; weak D call: TRBD1 (5 bases). This CDR3 has 15 amino acids. The germline CDR1 and CDR2 sequences are LGHNT and FRNRAP. Trimming shortened V by 7 bases and J by 3 bases, and 16 bases separated the two germline ends. CDR3 sequence reads: CASAATGGFYNEQFF. In nucleotides, the CDR3 is TGTGCTAGTGCTGCTACAGGTGGGTTCTACAATGAGCAGTTCTTC.

This clonotype showed up just a few times. V gene TRBV5-1 combines with J gene TRBJ1-1, with a weak D call TRBD1 (6 bases). V was trimmed by 5 bases and J by 0 bases, leaving 14 bases between them. The CDR3 is made up of 15 amino acids. Germline-derived CDR1 and CDR2 are SGHRS and YFSETQ. The CDR3 DNA reads as TGCGCCAGCAGGGGGACGGAGGGGGTGAACACTGAAGCTTTCTTT. Amino acid sequence: CASRGTEGVNTEAFF.

The V and J genes are TRBV6-1 and TRBJ2-3, with 7 positions matching TRBD1. This CDR3 region has 14 residues. V lost 7 bases, J lost 0 bases, and 4 bases stayed unmatched. Germline CDR1 is MNHNS and CDR2 is SASEGT. CDR3 DNA: TGTGCCAGCACTAAGGGACAGAGCACAGATACGCAGTATTTT. It is translated as CASTKGQSTDTQYF.

At least ten counts were recorded for this clonotype. The chain links TRBV20-1 to TRBJ1-3; D not certain. Germline CDR1 and CDR2: DFQATT and SNEGSKA (reference sequence). Trimming stripped 3 bases from V and 0 bases from J, with 12 bases between. The CDR3 covers 15 residues. CDR3 coding DNA: TGCAGTGCTAGGACGGACGCTAGCTCTGGAAACACCATATATTTT. It translates to CSARTDASSGNTIYF.

This clonotype was observed a few times. The genes are TRBV11-3 and TRBJ2-3, with D tentatively TRBD2 (6 bases). Germline V CDR1 and CDR2: SGHNT, YENEEA. The CDR3 is made up of 15 amino acids. V was cut by 3 bases and J by 5 bases, with 15 bases left in between. CDR3 DNA sequence: TGTGCCAGCAGCTTTGGGCGGGGTTGGGGAGATACGCAGTATTTT. This sequence encodes CASSFGRGWGDTQYF.

Notes on this clonotype: An end of the junction differs from the germline gene, which may be a read error. The chain employs TRBV4-1 and TRBJ1-5, with D hard to call. The CDR3 covers 16 residues. Germline assignment: CDR1 MGHRA and CDR2 YSYEKL. The CDR3 nucleotides read TGCGCCAACAGCCAAGGCCCGGCGGATAGCAATCAGCCCCAGCATTTT. Amino acids: CANSQGPADSNQPQHF.

This clonotype was recorded many times. The gene calls are TRBV12-3 or TRBV12-4 and TRBJ2-1; 7 bases line up with TRBD1. V dropped 5 bases and J dropped 3; count of bases not matched to a gene: 7. The CDR3 length is 15 residues. Here the CDR3 reads CASSNPGQHYNEQFF. The CDR3, as DNA: TGTGCCAGCAGTAACCCGGGACAGCACTACAATGAGCAGTTCTTC.

At least ten counts were recorded for this clonotype. The chain has TRBV20-1 and TRBJ2-5; 12 bases are a match to TRBD2. Germline-derived CDR1 and CDR2 are DFQATT and SNEGSKA (reference sequence). The CDR3 is made up of 14 amino acids. Trimming removed 5 bases from V and 5 bases from J; junction bases left unmatched: 6. The CDR3 is CSASQLAGGETQYF. CDR3 sequence (DNA): TGCAGTGCTTCGCAACTAGCGGGGGGCGAGACCCAGTACTTC.

This clonotype was detected ten times or more. The chain employs TRBV4-1 and TRBJ1-5; 8 bases map to TRBD1. CDR3 length: 15 residues. V lost 4 bases, J lost 4 bases, and 6 bases stayed unmatched. Germline V lookup: CDR1 MGHRA, CDR2 YSYEKL. The CDR3 sequence: CASSPAGGLNQPQHF. The CDR3 DNA follows: TGCGCCAGCAGCCCAGCAGGGGGCCTAAATCAGCCCCAGCATTTT.

This clonotype was counted at least ten times. A read error may produce the germline difference seen at one junction end. The rearrangement joins TRBV20-1 to TRBJ2-7; D is perhaps TRBD1 (6 bases). Germline CDR1 and CDR2: DFQATT and SNEGSKA (reference sequence). This CDR3 is 15 amino acids long. The CDR3 sequence: CSARGGGTRGREQYF. The CDR3 DNA sequence: TGCAGTGCCAGAGGGGGTGGGACCAGAGGGCGAGAGCAGTACTTC.